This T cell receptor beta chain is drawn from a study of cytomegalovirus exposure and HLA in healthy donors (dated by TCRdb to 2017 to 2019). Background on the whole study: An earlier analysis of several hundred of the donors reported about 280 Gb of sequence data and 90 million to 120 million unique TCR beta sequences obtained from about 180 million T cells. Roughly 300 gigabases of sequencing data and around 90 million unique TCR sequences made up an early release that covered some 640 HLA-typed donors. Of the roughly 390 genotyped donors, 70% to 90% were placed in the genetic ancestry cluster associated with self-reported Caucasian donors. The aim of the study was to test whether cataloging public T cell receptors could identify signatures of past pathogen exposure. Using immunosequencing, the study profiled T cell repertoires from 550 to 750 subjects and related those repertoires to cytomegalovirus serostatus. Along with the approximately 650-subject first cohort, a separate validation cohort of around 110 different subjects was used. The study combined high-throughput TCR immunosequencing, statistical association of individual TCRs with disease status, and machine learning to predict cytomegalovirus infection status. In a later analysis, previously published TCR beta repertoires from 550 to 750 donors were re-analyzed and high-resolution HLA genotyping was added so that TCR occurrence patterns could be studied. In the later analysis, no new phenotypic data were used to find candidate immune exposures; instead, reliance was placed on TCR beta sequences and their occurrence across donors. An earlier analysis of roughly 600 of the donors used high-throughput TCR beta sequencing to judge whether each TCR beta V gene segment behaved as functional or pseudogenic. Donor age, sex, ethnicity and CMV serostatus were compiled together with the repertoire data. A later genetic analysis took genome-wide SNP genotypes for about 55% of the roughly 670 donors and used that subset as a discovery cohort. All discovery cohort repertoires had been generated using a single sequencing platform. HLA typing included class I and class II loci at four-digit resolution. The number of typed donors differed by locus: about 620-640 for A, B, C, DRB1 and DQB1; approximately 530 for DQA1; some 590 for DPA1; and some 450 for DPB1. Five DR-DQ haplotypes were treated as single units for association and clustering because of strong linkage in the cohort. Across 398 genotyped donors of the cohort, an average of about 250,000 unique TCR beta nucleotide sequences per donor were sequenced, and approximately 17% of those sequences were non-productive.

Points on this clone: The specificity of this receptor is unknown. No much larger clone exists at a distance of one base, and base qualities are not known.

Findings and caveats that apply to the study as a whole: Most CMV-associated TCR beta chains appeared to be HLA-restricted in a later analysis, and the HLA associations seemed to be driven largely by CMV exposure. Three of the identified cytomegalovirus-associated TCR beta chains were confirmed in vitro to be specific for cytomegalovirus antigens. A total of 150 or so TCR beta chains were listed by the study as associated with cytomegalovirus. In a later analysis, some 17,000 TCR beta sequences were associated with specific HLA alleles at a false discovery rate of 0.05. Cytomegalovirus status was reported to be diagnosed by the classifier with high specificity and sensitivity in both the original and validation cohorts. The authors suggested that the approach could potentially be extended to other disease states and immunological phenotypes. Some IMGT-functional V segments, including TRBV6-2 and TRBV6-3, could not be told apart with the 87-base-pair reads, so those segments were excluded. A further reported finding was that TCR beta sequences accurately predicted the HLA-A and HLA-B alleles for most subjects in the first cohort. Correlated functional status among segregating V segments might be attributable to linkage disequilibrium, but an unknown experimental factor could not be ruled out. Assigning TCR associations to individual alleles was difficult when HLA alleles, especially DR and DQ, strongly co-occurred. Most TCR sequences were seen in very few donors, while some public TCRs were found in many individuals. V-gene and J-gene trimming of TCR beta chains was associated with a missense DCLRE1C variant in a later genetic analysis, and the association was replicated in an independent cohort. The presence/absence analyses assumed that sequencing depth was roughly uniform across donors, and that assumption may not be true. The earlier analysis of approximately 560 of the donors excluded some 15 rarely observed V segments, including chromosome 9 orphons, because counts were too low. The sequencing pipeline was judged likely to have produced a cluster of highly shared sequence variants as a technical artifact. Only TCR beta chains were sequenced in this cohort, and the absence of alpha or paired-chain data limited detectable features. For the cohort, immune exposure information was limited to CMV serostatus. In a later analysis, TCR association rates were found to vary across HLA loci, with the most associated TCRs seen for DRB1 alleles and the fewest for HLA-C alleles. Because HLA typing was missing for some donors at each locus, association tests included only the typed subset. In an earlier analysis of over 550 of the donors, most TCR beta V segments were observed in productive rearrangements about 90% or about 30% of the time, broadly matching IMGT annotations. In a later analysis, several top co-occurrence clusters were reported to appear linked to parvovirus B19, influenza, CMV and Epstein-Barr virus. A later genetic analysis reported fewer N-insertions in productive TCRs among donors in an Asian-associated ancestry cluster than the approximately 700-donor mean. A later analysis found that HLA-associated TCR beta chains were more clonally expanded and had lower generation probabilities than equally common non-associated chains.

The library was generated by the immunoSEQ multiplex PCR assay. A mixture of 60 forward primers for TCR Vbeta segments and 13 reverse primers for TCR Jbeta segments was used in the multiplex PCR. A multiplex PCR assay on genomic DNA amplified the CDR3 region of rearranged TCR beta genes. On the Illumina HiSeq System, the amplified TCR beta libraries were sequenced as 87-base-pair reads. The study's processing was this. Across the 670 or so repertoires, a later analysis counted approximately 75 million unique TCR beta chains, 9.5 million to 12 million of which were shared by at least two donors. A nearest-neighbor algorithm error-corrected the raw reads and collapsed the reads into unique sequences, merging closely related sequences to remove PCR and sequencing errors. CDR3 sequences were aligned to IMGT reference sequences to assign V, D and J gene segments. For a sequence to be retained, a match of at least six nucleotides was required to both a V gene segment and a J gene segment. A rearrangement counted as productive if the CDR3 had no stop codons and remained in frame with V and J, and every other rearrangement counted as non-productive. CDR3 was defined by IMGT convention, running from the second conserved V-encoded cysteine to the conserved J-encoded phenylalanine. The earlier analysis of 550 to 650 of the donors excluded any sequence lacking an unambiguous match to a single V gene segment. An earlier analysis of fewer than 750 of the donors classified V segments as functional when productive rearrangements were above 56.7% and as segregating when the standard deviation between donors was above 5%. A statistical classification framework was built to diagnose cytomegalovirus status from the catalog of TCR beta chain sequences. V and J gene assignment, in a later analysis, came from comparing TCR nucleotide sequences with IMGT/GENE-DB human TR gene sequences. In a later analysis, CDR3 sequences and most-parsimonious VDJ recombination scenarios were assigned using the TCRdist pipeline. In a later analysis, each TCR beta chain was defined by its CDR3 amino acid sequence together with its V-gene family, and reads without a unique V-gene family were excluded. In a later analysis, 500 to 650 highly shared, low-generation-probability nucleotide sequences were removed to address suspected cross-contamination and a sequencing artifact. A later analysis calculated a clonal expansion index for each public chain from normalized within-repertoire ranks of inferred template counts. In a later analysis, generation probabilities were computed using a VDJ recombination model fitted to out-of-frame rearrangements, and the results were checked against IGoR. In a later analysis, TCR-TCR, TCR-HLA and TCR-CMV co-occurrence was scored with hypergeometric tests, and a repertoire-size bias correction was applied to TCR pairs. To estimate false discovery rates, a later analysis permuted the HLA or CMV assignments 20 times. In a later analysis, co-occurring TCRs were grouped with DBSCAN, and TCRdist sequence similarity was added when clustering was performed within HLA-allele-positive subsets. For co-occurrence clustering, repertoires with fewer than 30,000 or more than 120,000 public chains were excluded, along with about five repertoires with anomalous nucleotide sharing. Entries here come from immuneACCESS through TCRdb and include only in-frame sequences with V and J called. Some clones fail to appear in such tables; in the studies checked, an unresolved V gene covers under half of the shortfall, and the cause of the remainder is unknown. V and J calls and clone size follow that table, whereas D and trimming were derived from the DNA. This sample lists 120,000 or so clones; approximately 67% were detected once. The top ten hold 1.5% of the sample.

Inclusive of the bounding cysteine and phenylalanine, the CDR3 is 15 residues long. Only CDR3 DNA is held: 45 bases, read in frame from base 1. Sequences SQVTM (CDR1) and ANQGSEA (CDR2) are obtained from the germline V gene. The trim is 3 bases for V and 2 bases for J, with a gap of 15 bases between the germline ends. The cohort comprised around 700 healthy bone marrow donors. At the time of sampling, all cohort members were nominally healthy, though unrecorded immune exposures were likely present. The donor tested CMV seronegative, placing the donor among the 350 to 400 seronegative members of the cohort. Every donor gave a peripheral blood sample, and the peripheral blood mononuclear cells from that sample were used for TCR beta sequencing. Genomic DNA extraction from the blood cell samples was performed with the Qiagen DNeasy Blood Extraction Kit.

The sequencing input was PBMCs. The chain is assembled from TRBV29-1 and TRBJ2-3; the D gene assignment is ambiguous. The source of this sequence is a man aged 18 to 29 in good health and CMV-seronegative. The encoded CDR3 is CSVEPYQKITDTQYF. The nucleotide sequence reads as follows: TGCAGCGTTGAGCCTTACCAGAAAATCACAGATACGCAGTATTTT.